The T cell receptor (beta chain) described here comes from a study of cytomegalovirus exposure and HLA in healthy donors. Profiling relied on immunoSEQ multiplex PCR, and the TCRdb table lists in-frame clones only, not all of them. The repertoire holds some 110,000 clones, with 86% as singletons. The CDR3 is made up of 12 amino acids. Deletions cut 6 bases from V and 5 bases from J, with 13 bases between. Germline assignment: CDR1 GTSNPN and CDR2 SVGIG (reference sequence). The receptor was derived from a man between 18 and 29 years old in good health and CMV-seronegative. Source material: PBMCs. This chain connects TRBV30 to TRBJ2-5, with a possible D match to TRBD2 (5 bases). The CDR3 spells CACAGAMETQYF. The CDR3 region has the DNA TGTGCCTGCGCGGGTGCAATGGAGACCCAGTACTTC.